One TCR beta chain is described in this entry. Each CDR3 protein gets one entry after TCRdb re-called the RT-PCR reads with MiXCR. This sample has fewer than 13,000 distinct CDR3 sequences, with 20% to 25% found just once. This sample is part of a study of patients and donors after allogeneic stem cell transplantation. V lost 5 bases and J 3 bases, leaving 10 bases between the germline ends. From germline, CDR1 is LNHDA and CDR2 SQIVND (reference sequence). The CDR3 contains 13 residues. This TCR derives from a human donor who was either an allogeneic HSCT recipient or a stem cell or donor lymphocyte infusion donor (not recorded which). It is not recorded whose cells these are; they may come from a transplant donor. This chain uses TRBV19 with TRBJ1-2; D remains ambiguous. The sequenced sample was blood, either unsorted or a sorted T cell fraction (not recorded which). In nucleotides, the CDR3 is TGTGCCAGTAGTGGTACAAGGGACTATGGCTACACCTTC. Its protein product is CASSGTRDYGYTF.